This TCR beta chain was captured by sequencing in a study of human T cells and chemical hapten exposure. Turning to the study itself: There were per-sample TCR yield variations, arising mainly from small pooled library volume differences. Findings of the study overall: Among TCRs, those above 1 in 1000 frequency were unaffected by DPC sensitization.

Of note for this clonotype: Its cognate antigen is unknown.

Individual cDNA molecules each carried unique molecular identifiers attached by the library. A single record per CDR3 protein comes from TCRdb applying MiXCR to the RACE reads. The sample includes 80,000 to 100,000 distinct CDR3 sequences, approximately 10% of them seen just once. Indicated time point: healthy volunteer bleed at 2 weeks. Blood, whole and unfractionated, served as the source for total RNA extraction. Germline V gene data show CDR1 as SEHNR and CDR2 as FQNEAQ (reference sequence). Trimming shortened V by 2 bases and J by 10 bases, and 8 bases separated the two germline ends. The CDR3 sequence is 11 residues long.

The chain couples TRBV7-9 to TRBJ1-2, with D uncertain. Material for sequencing was whole blood. The source is a female donor in good health. Some clones in this sample may be carry-over from other donors' samples. The CDR3 DNA follows: TGTGCCAGCAGCTTAAATTTTTTCTACACCTTC. Translated: CASSLNFFYTF.